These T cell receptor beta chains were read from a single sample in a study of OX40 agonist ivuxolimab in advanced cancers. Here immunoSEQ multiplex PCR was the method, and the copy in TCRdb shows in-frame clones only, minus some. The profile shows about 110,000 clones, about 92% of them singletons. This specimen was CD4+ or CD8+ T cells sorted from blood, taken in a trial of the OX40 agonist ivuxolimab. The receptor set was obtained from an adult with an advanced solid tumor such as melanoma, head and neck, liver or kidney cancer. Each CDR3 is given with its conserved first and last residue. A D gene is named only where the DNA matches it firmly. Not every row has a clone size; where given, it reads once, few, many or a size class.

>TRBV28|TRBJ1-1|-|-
CASKRGMRNTEAFF
TGTGCCAGCAAACGGGGAATGCGTAACACTGAAGCTTTCTTT
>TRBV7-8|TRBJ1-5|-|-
CASSPGGGFEGQPQHF
TGTGCCAGCAGCCCCGGGGGAGGGTTTGAAGGCCAGCCCCAGCATTTT
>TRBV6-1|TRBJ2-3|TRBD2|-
CASSGAYARGENTQYF
TGTGCCAGCAGTGGGGCCTACGCTCGGGGGGAAAATACGCAGTATTTT
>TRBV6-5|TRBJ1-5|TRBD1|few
CASRRRQGWQPQHF
TGTGCCAGCAGACGAAGACAGGGTTGGCAGCCCCAGCATTTT
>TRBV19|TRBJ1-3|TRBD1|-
CASSQPTGAGNTIYF
TGTGCCAGTAGTCAGCCGACAGGGGCTGGAAACACCATATATTTT
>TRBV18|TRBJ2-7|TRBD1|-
CASSPRPSGQGFDEQYF
TGTGCCAGCTCACCACGCCCGTCGGGACAGGGGTTCGACGAGCAGTACTTC
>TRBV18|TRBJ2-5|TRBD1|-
CASSPDPGQEYF
TGTGCCAGCTCACCGGACCCGGGACAGGAGTACTTC
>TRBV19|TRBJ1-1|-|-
CASSLREQTTEAFF
TGTGCCAGTAGCCTGAGAGAACAGACGACTGAAGCTTTCTTT
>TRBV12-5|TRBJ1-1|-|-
CASGLVQLAFF
TGTGCTAGTGGTTTGGTACAATTAGCTTTCTTT
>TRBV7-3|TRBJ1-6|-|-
CASSPGQPNSPLHF
TGTGCCAGCAGCCCGGGCCAACCCAATTCACCCCTCCACTTT
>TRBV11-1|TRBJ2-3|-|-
CASSLIGEGTDTQYF
TGTGCCAGCAGCTTAATCGGGGAGGGCACAGATACGCAGTATTTT
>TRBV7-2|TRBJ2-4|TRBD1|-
CASTSRDSGGGAKNIQYF
TGTGCCAGCACGTCCCGGGACAGTGGTGGCGGAGCCAAAAACATTCAGTACTTC
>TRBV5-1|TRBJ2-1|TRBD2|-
CASSLVAGGSNEQFF
TGCGCCAGCAGCTTGGTTGCGGGAGGTTCCAATGAGCAGTTCTTC
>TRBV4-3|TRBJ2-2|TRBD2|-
CASSQDFPGRTGELFF
TGCGCCAGCAGCCAAGATTTCCCCGGGAGGACCGGGGAGCTGTTTTTT
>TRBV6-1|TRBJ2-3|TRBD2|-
CASSEPLLAGEPDTQYF
TGTGCCAGCAGTGAACCATTGCTAGCGGGAGAACCAGATACGCAGTATTTT
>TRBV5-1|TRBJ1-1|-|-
CASSVDSLLGVGAFF
TGCGCCAGCAGCGTAGACAGCCTGTTGGGAGTAGGAGCTTTCTTT
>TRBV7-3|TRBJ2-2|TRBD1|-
CASSPYPSNSDRGRAGELFF
TGTGCCAGCAGCCCTTATCCATCAAACTCCGACAGGGGGCGGGCCGGGGAGCTGTTTTTT
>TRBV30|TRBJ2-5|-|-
CACTYRAPETQYF
TGTGCCTGTACATACAGGGCCCCTGAAACCCAGTACTTC
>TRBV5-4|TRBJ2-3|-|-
CASSLGGASTDTQYF
TGTGCCAGCAGCCTGGGGGGGGCTAGCACAGATACGCAGTATTTT
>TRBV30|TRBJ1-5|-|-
CACVAGGGGQPQHF
TGTGCCTGTGTAGCCGGGGGTGGGGGACAGCCCCAGCATTTT
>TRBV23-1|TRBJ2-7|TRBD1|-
CASSQGVSLGTGSYEQYF
TGCGCCAGCAGTCAAGGGGTTTCTCTCGGGACAGGGTCCTACGAGCAGTACTTC
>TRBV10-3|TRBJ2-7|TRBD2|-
CAISDLKGGGPTEQYF
TGTGCCATCAGTGACCTGAAAGGCGGGGGGCCTACTGAGCAGTACTTC
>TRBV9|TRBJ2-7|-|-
CASSATDGSSYEQYF
TGTGCCAGCAGCGCCACGGACGGAAGCTCCTACGAGCAGTACTTC
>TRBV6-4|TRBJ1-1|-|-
CASSRNREGEAFF
TGTGCCAGCAGCAGGAACAGGGAAGGTGAAGCTTTCTTT
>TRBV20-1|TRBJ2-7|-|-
CSALQGYEQYF
TGCAGTGCTTTACAGGGCTACGAGCAGTACTTC
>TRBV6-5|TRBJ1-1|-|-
CASSSRQVRNTEAFF
TGTGCCAGCAGTTCACGACAGGTGCGAAACACTGAAGCTTTCTTT
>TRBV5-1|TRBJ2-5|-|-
CASSLGTSRGETQYF
TGCGCCAGCAGCTTGGGGACTTCACGTGGGGAGACCCAGTACTTC
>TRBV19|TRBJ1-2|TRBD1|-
CASRADRGTNYGYTF
TGTGCCAGTAGAGCCGACAGGGGAACTAACTATGGCTACACCTTC
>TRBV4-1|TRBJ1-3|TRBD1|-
CASSQPTARTGVGNTIYF
TGCGCCAGCAGCCAACCAACCGCCCGGACAGGGGTCGGAAACACCATATATTTT
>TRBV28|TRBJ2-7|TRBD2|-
CAILDRTSGTYEQYF
TGTGCCATCCTAGACCGGACTAGCGGGACATACGAGCAGTACTTC
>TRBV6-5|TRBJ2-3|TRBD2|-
CASGETSGRDTQYF
TGTGCCAGCGGGGAAACTAGCGGGAGAGATACGCAGTATTTT
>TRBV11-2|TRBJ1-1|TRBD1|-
CASSTPRTGSTEAFF
TGTGCCAGCAGCACGCCTCGGACAGGTAGCACTGAAGCTTTCTTT
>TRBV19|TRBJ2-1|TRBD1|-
CASRTGQGSYNEQFF
TGTGCCAGTAGAACAGGACAGGGATCCTACAATGAGCAGTTCTTC
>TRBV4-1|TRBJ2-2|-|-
CASSQGSLLNTGELFF
TGCGCCAGCAGCCAAGGTTCACTCCTCAACACCGGGGAGCTGTTTTTT
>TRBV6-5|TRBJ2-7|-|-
CASSYSTQSYEQYF
TGTGCCAGCAGTTACTCGACTCAGTCCTACGAGCAGTACTTC
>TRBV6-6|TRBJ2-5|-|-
CASSYSRSWYF
TGTGCCAGCAGTTACTCGAGAAGCTGGTACTTC
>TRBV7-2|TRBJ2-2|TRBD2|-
CASSRLAGRELFF
TGTGCCAGCAGCCGACTAGCTGGCCGGGAGCTGTTTTTT
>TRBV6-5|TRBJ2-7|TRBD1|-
CASRSPGQPSSEQYF
TGTGCCAGCCGATCCCCGGGACAGCCAAGTAGCGAGCAGTACTTC
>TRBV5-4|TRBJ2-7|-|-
CASSLESTASYEQYF
TGTGCCAGCAGCTTGGAGAGTACAGCCTCCTACGAGCAGTACTTC
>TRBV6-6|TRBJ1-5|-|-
CASSLNTNQPQHF
TGTGCCAGCAGCCTAAACACGAATCAGCCCCAGCATTTT
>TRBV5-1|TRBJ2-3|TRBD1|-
CASSPVSRTGGGDTQYF
TGCGCCAGCAGCCCAGTATCCCGGACAGGGGGAGGGGATACGCAGTATTTT
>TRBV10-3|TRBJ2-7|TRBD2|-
CAISELAGEFNEQYF
TGTGCCATCAGTGAGCTAGCGGGAGAGTTCAACGAGCAGTACTTC